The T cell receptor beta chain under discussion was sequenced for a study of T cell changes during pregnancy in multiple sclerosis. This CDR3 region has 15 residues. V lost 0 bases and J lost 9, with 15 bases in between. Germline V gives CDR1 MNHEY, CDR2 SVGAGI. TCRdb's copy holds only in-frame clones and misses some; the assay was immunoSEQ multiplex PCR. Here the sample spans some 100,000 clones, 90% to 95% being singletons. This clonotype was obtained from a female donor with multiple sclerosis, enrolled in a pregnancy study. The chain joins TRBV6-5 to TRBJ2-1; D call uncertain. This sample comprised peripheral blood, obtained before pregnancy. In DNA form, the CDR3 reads TGTGCCAGCAGTTACTCGAACCGAGGAACTACTGAGCAGTTCTTC. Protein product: CASSYSNRGTTEQFF.